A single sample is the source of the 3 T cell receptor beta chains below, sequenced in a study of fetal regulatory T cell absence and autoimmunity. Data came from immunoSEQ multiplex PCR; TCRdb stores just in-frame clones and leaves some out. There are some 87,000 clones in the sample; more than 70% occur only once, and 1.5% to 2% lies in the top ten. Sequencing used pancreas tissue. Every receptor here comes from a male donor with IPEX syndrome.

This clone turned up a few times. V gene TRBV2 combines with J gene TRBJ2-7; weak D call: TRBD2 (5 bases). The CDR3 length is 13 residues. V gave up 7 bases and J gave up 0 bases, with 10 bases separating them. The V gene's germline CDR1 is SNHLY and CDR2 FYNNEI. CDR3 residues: CASTRTGSYEQYF. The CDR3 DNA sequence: TGTGCCAGCACCCGGACTGGCTCCTACGAGCAGTACTTC.

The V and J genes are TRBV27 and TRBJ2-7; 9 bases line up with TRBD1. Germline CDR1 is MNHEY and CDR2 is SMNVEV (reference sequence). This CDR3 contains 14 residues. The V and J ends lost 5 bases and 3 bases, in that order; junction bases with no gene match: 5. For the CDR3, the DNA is TGTGCCAGCAGTGACCCGGACAGGGGCTACGAGCAGTACTTC. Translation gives CASSDPDRGYEQYF.

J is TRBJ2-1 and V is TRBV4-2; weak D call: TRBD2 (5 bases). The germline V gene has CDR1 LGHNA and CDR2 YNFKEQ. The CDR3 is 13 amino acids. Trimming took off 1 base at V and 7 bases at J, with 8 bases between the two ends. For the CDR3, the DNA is TGTGCCAGCAGCCAAGGAAGGGAGAATGAGCAGTTCTTC. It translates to CASSQGRENEQFF.